This T cell receptor beta chain was captured in a study of cytomegalovirus exposure and HLA in healthy donors (dated by TCRdb to 2015 to 2018). Describing the broader study: The 500 to 800 repertoires of the first cohort and the 120 or so validation repertoires were produced on the same platform, according to a later analysis. The study aimed to test whether signatures of past pathogen exposure could be identified by cataloging public T cell receptors. A separate validation cohort of approximately 130 different subjects was used in addition to the roughly 720-subject first cohort. To predict cytomegalovirus infection status, the study combined high-throughput TCR immunosequencing, statistical association of individual TCRs with disease status, and machine learning.

Donors formed part of the validation cohort, which comprised over a hundred subjects and was distinct from the first cohort of 550 to 850 subjects. Library method: the immunoSEQ multiplex PCR assay. Processing in the source paper ran as follows. A statistical classification framework was developed to diagnose cytomegalovirus status using the catalog of TCR beta chain sequences. The table comes from immuneACCESS by way of TCRdb, which keeps in-frame sequences with V and J called. Part of the clones is missing from these tables; in studies checked, under half for an unresolved V gene and the rest for unknown reasons. From that table come the V and J calls and clone size; the DNA was used to work out D and trimming. The sample includes more than 300,000 clones, with around 86% observed a single time. The ten largest clones represent 0.83% of the sample. Remarks on this clone: It has no known antigen specificity. Base-call qualities are not available, and no considerably larger clone is one nucleotide away.

The investigation overall reported the following: The study listed 150 to 200 TCR beta chains as associated with cytomegalovirus. The classifier was reported to diagnose cytomegalovirus status with high specificity and sensitivity in both the original and validation cohorts. Of the cluster scores, roughly 95% were above 0 in a later analysis, which found that TCRs clustered in the first cohort also tended to co-occur in the 95 to 150 validation repertoires. While some public TCRs were present in many individuals, most TCR sequences turned up only very rarely across donors. In vitro tests confirmed that a few of the cytomegalovirus-associated TCR beta chains recognize cytomegalovirus antigens. It was suggested by the authors that the approach could potentially be generalized to other disease states and immunological phenotypes. All 120 or so repertoires were used to score co-occurrence in the validation cohort in a later analysis, because that analysis had no HLA typing for the cohort.

The sequenced sample was PBMCs. The TCR was taken from a young woman in good health and CMV-seronegative.

The CDR3 protein is CASSPIRGRVPNQPQHF. The DNA sequence follows: TGTGCCAGTAGCCCCATCAGGGGGCGCGTTCCTAATCAGCCCCAGCATTTT. Recombination connected TRBV19 to TRBJ1-5, with TRBD1 identical over 8 junction bases. The CDR3 measures 17 amino acids from cysteine to phenylalanine. This entry keeps only the CDR3 DNA: 51 bases, framed from base 1. The V end gives up 6 bases and the J end 4 bases, leaving 14 bases in the junction not matched to a gene. CDR1 LNHDA and CDR2 SQIVND are derived from the germline V gene (reference sequence). Reference TRBV19 and TRBJ1-5 genes cover what lies past the CDR3, so the full variable domain is DGGITQSPKYLFRKEGQNVTLSCEQNLNHDAMYWYRQDPGQGLRLIYYSQIVNDFQKGDIAEGYSVSREKKESFPLTVTSAQKNPTAFYLCASSPIRGRVPNQPQHFGDGTRLSIL.